This entry features one T cell receptor beta chain sequence. Its antigen is currently unknown. This sample is part of a study of T cell responses to AZD1222 COVID-19 vaccine. CDR1 is SGHDT and CDR2 is YYEEEE in the germline V gene. The CDR3 consists of 15 residues. V lost 0 bases to trimming and J lost 5 bases; unmatched junction nucleotides: 2. Sequencing used immunoSEQ multiplex PCR; TCRdb keeps in-frame clones, though not all of them. Of about 110,000 clones in the sample, over 85% were seen once. Overall study findings and caveats: Spike-specific TCR repertoires showed rising breadth and depth after two AZD1222 doses. Repertoire sampling happened only post peak T cell response.

The sample consisted of peripheral blood, taken 28 days after the second AZD1222 dose. The TCR was taken from an adult who received the AZD1222 COVID-19 vaccine. The chain joins TRBV5-6 to TRBJ1-6; 7 bases align to TRBD1. CDR3 coding DNA: TGTGCCAGCAGCTTGGCGGGACAGCATAATTCACCCCTCCACTTT. This gives the protein CASSLAGQHNSPLHF.